This T cell receptor (beta chain) was captured in a study of OX40 agonist ivuxolimab in advanced cancers. Study-level background: Ivuxolimab, which is an agonistic anti-OX40 (CD134) antibody, was administered to the patients. Prior checkpoint blockade (anti-PD-1, anti-PD-L1 or anti-CTLA-4) was permitted; approximately 44% had it.

V lost 3 bases and J 6 bases, leaving 12 bases between the germline ends. Germline V CDR1 and CDR2: MNHNS, SASEGT. This CDR3 is 14 amino acids long. Sequencing was performed with immunoSEQ multiplex PCR; in TCRdb, only in-frame clones are kept and a portion is missing. The sample lists around 63,000 clones, around 74% occurring once. The receptor was derived from an adult with an advanced solid tumor such as melanoma, head and neck, liver or kidney cancer. The sample in question was CD4+ or CD8+ T cells sorted from blood, obtained in a trial of the OX40 agonist ivuxolimab. The chain has TRBV6-1 and TRBJ2-1, with D hard to call. CDR3 amino acids: CASSDFEASNEQFF. In DNA form, the CDR3 reads TGTGCCAGCAGTGATTTTGAGGCCTCCAATGAGCAGTTCTTC.